This TCR beta chain was documented in a study of cytomegalovirus exposure and HLA in healthy donors. J was trimmed by 2 bases and V by 2 bases; bases with no gene match: 13. CDR3 size: 18 residues. The germline V gene has CDR1 SGHDT and CDR2 YYEEEE. This clone was seen a few times. Its target is unknown. 13 Jbeta primers and 60 Vbeta primers were used for the PCR. Libraries were prepared by immunoSEQ multiplex PCR; TCRdb keeps only in-frame clonotypes and omits some of them. The data show roughly 100,000 clones, more than 75% seen once. All donors participated as healthy donors of bone marrow. Overall study results and limits: A later analysis revealed that TCR association rates differed between HLA loci, peaking at DRB1 and bottoming out at HLA-C. Altogether, some 170 TCR beta chains were recorded as cytomegalovirus-associated.

This TCR came from a woman in her forties in good health and CMV-seronegative. Material: PBMCs. V usage is TRBV5-6 and J usage is TRBJ2-7; 10 bases are shared with TRBD1. This CDR3 is CASSFQTGGARSTYEQYF. CDR3 bases: TGTGCCAGCAGCTTTCAGACAGGGGGCGCCCGTTCGACCTACGAGCAGTACTTC. Looking up the rest from reference TRBV5-6 and TRBJ2-7 gives the full variable domain: DAGVTQSPTHLIKTRGQQVTLRCSPKSGHDTVSWYQQALGQGPQFIFQYYEEEERQRGNFPDRFSGHQFPNYSSELNVNALLLGDSALYLCASSFQTGGARSTYEQYFGPGTRLTVT.